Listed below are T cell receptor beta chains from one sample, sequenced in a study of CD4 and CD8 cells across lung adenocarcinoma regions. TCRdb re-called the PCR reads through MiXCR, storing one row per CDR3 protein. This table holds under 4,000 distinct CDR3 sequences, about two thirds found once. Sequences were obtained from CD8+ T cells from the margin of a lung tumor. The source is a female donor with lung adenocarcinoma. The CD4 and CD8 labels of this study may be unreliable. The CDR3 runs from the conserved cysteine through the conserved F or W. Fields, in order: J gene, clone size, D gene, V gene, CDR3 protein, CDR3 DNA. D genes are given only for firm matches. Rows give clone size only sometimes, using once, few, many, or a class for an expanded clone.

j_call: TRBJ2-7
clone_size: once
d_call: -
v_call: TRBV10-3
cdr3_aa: CAVGEGGRVAETQYF
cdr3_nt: TGTGCCGTGGGGGAGGGGGGCCGGGTCGCAGAGACGCAGTACTTC

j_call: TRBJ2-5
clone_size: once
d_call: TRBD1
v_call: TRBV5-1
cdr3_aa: CASSDTGGQTQYF
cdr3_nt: TGCGCCAGCAGCGACACAGGGGGCCAGACCCAGTACTTC

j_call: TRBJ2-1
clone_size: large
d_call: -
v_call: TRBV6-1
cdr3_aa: CASSVHSGSLYEQFF
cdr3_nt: TGTGCCAGCAGTGTTCACAGCGGATCTCTCTATGAGCAGTTCTTC

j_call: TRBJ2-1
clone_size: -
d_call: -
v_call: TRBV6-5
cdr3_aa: CASSYSYGGDEQFF
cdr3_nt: TGTGCCAGCAGTTACTCATACGGGGGAGATGAGCAGTTCTTC

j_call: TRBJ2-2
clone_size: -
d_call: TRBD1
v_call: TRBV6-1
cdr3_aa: CASTMNRGLGGELFF
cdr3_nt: TGTGCCAGCACCATGAACAGGGGGCTTGGCGGGGAGCTGTTTTTT

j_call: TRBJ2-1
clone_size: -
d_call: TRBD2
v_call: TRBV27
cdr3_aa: CASSPDGGRAGQNEQFF
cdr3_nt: TGTGCCAGCAGCCCCGACGGCGGGAGGGCCGGTCAGAATGAGCAGTTCTTC

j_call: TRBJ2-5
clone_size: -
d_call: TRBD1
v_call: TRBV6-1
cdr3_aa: CASSDGTVETQYF
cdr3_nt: TGTGCCAGCAGTGACGGGACAGTAGAGACCCAGTACTTC

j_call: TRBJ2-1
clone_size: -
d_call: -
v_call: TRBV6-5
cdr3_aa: CASSLYNEQFF
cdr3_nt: TGTGCCAGCAGTTTGTACAATGAGCAGTTCTTC

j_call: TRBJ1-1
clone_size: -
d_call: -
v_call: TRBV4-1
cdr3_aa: CASRHSTGHENTEAFF
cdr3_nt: TGCGCCAGCAGACATTCCACGGGACACGAGAACACTGAAGCTTTCTTT

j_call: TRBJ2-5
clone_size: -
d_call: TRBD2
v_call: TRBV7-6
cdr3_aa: CASSLGLAGVWETQYF
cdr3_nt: TGTGCCAGCAGCTTAGGGCTAGCGGGAGTTTGGGAGACCCAGTACTTC

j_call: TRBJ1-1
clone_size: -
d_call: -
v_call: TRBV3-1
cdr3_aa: CASGNTEAFF
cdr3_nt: TGTGCCAGCGGGAACACTGAAGCTTTCTTT

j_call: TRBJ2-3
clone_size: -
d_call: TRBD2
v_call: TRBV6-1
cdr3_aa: CASTSRRRETNTQYF
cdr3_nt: TGTGCCAGCACCTCCAGACGGCGGGAGACGAATACGCAGTATTTT

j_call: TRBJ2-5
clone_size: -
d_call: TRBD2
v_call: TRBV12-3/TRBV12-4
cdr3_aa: CASSLGQGVLAGEGEQETQYF
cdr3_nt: TGTGCCAGCAGTTTAGGGCAGGGGGTTCTAGCGGGAGAGGGGGAGCAAGAGACCCAGTACTTC

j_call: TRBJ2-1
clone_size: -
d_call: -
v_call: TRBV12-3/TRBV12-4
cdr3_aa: CASSLGFYNEQFF
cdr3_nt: TGTGCCAGCAGTTTAGGGTTCTACAATGAGCAGTTCTTC

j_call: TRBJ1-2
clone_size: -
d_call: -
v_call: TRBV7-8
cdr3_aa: CASSLSGFGGYTF
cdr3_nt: TGTGCCAGCAGCTTATCAGGATTTGGGGGCTACACCTTC

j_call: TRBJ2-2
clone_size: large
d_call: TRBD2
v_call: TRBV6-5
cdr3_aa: CASSYPGLAGGTGELFF
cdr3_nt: TGTGCCAGCAGTTACCCGGGACTAGCGGGAGGTACCGGGGAGCTGTTTTTT

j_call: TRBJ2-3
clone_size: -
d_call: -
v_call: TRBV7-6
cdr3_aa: CASSLQLDTQYF
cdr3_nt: TGTGCCAGCAGCTTACAGCTAGATACGCAGTATTTT

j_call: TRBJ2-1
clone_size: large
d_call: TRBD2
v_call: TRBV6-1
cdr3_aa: CASSVRGSGASEQFF
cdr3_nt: TGTGCCAGCAGTGTTCGGGGTAGCGGGGCTAGTGAGCAGTTCTTC

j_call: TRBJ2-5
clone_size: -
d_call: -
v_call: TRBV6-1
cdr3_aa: CASSEAGLGGTETQYF
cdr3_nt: TGTGCCAGCAGTGAAGCGGGGCTGGGTGGTACAGAGACCCAGTACTTC

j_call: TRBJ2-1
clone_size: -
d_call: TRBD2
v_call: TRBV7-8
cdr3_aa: CASSLEGLAGVAYNEQFF
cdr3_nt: TGTGCCAGCAGCTTAGAGGGACTAGCGGGAGTAGCATACAATGAGCAGTTCTTC

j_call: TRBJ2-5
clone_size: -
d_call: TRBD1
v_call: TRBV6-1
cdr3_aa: CASRDNRGLRETQYF
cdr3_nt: TGTGCCAGCAGGGACAACAGGGGGTTAAGGGAGACCCAGTACTTC

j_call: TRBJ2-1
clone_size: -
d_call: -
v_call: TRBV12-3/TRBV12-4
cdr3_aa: CASVLAGGLNNEQFF
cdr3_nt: TGTGCCAGCGTCCTAGCTGGTGGTTTAAACAATGAGCAGTTCTTC

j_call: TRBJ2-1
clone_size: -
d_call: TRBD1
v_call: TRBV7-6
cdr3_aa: CASSLGGQGALHEQFF
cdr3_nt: TGTGCCAGCAGCTTGGGAGGACAGGGGGCTTTGCATGAGCAGTTCTTC

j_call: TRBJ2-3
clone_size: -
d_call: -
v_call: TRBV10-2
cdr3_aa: CASSPAVATETQYF
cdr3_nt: TGCGCCAGCAGCCCCGCCGTCGCTACAGAGACGCAGTACTTT

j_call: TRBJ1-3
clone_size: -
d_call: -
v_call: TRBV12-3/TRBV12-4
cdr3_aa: CASSLNTMGSGNTIYF
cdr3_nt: TGTGCCAGCAGTTTAAACACAATGGGTTCTGGAAACACCATATATTTT

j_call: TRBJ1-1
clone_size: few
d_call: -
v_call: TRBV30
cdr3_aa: CAWAGRGGTEAFF
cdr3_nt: TGTGCCTGGGCTGGGAGGGGGGGCACTGAAGCTTTCTTT

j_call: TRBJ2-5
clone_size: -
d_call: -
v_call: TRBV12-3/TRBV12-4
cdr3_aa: CASRTEQSTQETQYF
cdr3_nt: TGTGCCAGCAGGACAGAACAGAGTACCCAAGAGACCCAGTACTTC

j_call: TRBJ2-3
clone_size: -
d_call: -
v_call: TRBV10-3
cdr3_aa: CAIRGPSATDTQYF
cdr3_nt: TGTGCCATCAGGGGGCCGAGTGCCACAGATACGCAGTATTTC

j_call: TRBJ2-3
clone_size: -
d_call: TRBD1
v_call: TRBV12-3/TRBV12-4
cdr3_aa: CASSFDRASTDTQYF
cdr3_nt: TGTGCCAGCAGTTTTGACAGGGCATCCACAGATACGCAGTATTTT

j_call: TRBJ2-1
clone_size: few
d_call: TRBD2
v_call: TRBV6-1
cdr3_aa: CASSGGYQRRWDEQFF
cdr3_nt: TGTGCCAGCAGCGGGGGGTACCAGCGGAGGTGGGATGAGCAGTTCTTC

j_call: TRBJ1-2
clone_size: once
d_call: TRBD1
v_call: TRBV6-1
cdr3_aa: CASSPAGQGAKYGYTF
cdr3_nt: TGTGCCAGCAGTCCTGCCGGACAGGGGGCGAAGTATGGCTACACCTTC

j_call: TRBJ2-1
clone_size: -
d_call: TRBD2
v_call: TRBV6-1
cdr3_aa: CASSEREGRDYEQFF
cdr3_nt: TGTGCCAGCAGTGAAAGGGAGGGACGAGACTACGAGCAGTTCTTC

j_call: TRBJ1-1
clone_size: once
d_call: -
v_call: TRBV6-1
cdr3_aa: CASSEEGGWTEAFF
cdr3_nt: TGTGCCAGCAGTGAAGAGGGGGGTTGGACTGAAGCTTTCTTT

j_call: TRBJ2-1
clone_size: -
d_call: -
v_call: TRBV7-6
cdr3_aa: CASSPGGARHNEQFF
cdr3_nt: TGTGCCAGCAGCCCCGGCGGGGCCCGGCACAATGAGCAGTTCTTC

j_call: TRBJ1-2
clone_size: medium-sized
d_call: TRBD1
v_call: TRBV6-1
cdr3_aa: CASTPGQGGYGYTF
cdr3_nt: TGTGCCAGCACCCCCGGACAGGGAGGGTATGGCTACACCTTC

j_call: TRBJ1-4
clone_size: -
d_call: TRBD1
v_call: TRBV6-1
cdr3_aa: CASSEKGGQKRGREKLFF
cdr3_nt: TGTGCCAGCAGTGAAAAAGGGGGACAGAAGAGGGGTAGGGAAAAACTGTTTTTT

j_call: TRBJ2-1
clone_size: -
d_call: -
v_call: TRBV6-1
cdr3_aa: CASTPWSPNEQFF
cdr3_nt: TGTGCCAGCACCCCGTGGTCCCCCAATGAGCAGTTCTTC

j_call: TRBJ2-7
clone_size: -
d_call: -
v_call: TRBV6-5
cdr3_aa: CASSYGLTEVWYEQYF
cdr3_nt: TGTGCCAGCAGTTACGGGTTGACAGAAGTCTGGTACGAGCAGTACTTC

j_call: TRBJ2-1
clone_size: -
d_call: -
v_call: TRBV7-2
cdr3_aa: CASSSYLYNEQFF
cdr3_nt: TGTGCCAGCAGCTCTTACCTCTACAATGAGCAGTTCTTC

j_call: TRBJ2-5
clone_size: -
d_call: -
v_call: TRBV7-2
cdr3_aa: CASSWTEGQQETQYF
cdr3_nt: TGTGCCAGCAGCTGGACCGAAGGGCAGCAAGAGACCCAGTACTTC

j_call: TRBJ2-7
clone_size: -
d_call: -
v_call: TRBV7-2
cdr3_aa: CASSLSQSYEQYF
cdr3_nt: TGTGCCAGCAGCTTAAGCCAGTCCTACGAGCAGTACTTC

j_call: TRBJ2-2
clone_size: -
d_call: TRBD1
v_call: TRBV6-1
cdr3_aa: CACRDRADIGELFF
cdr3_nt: TGTGCCTGCCGGGACAGGGCAGATATCGGGGAGCTGTTTTTT

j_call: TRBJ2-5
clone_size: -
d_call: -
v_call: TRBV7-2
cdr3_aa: CASSFSAIGSKETQYF
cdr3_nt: TGTGCCAGCAGCTTTTCCGCCATAGGCAGTAAAGAGACCCAGTACTTC

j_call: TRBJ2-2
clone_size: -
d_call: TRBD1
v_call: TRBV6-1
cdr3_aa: CASSRDRGRLYTGELFF
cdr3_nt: TGTGCCAGCAGTCGGGACAGGGGGCGACTATACACCGGGGAGCTGTTTTTT

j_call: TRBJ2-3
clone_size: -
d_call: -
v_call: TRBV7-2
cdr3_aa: CASSLGVLGVPTKDMQYF
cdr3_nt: TGTGCCAGCAGCTTAGGGGTCTTGGGGGTGCCTACCAAAGATATGCAGTATTTT

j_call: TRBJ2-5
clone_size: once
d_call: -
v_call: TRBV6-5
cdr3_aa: CASSLLYERRETQYF
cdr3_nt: TGTGCCAGCAGTTTACTATACGAGCGTCGGGAGACCCAGTACTTC

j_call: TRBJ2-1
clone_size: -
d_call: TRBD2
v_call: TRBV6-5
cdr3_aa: CASSYFPLAGAHYNEQFF
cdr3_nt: TGTGCCAGCAGTTATTTTCCACTAGCGGGAGCCCATTACAATGAGCAGTTCTTC

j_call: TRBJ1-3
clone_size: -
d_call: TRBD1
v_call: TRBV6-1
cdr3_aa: CASRGQGGGNTIYF
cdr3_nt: TGTGCCAGCAGGGGACAGGGAGGGGGAAACACCATATATTTT

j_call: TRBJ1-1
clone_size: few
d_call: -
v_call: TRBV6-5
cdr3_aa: CASSLGVWSEAFF
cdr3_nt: TGTGCCAGCAGTTTGGGGGTATGGTCTGAAGCTTTCTTT

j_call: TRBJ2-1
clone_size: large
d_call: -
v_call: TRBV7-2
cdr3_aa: CASSLDVDGNEQFF
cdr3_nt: TGTGCCAGCAGCTTAGACGTCGACGGCAATGAGCAGTTCTTC

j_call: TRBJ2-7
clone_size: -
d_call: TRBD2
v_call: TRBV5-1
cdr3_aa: CASSLVGFSGRLSYEQYF
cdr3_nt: TGCGCCAGCAGCTTGGTCGGTTTTAGCGGGAGGCTGTCCTACGAGCAGTACTTC

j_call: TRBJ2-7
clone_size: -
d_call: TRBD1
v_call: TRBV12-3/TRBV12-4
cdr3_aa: CASSFRGQTDYEQYF
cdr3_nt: TGTGCCAGCAGTTTTCGGGGACAGACAGACTACGAGCAGTACTTC

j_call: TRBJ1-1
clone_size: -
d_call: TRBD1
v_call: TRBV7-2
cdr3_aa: CASSTRQGRTEAFF
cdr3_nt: TGTGCCAGCAGCACCCGACAGGGAAGAACTGAAGCTTTCTTT

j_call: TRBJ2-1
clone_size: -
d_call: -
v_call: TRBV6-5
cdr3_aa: CASSYMGSDNEQFF
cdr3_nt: TGTGCCAGCAGTTACATGGGGAGTGACAATGAGCAGTTCTTC

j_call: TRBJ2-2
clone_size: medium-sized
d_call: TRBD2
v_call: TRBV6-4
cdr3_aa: CASSGTSGGDTGELFF
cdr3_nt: TGTGCCAGCAGTGGTACAAGCGGGGGCGACACCGGGGAGCTGTTTTTT

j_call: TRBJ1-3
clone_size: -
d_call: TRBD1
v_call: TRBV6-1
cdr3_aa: CASRPGTGGNTIYF
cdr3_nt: TGTGCCAGCAGGCCCGGGACAGGAGGAAACACCATATATTTT